These 10 T cell receptor beta chains came from one sample sequenced in a study of T cell responses to AZD1222 COVID-19 vaccine (dated by TCRdb to about 2021). The library was made by the immunoSEQ multiplex PCR assay. TCRdb retrieved this table from immuneACCESS and kept in-frame rearrangements only. Not all clones are present; in checked studies, unresolved V genes account for under half, and no reason is known for the remainder. A total of 110,000 to 150,000 clones appear in this sample, about 93% of them only once. The ten largest account for roughly 9.1% of the sample. This sample's time point label indicates: baseline before first vaccination. The sequences come from peripheral blood, collected on day 0 of AZD1222 vaccination. The receptors come from an adult in good health.

The V and J genes are TRBV30 and TRBJ2-4; unclear D gene. With 3 bases removed from V and 6 bases from J, the gap between germline ends came to 9 bases. CDR3 size: 12 residues. Germline assignment: CDR1 GTSNPN and CDR2 SVGIG (reference sequence). CDR3 bases: TGTGCCTGGAGCCCGCAGAGAAACATTCAGTACTTC. Translation: CAWSPQRNIQYF. Drawing the rest from reference TRBV30 and TRBJ2-4, the complete variable domain is SQTIHQWPATLVQPVGSPLSLECTVEGTSNPNLYWYRQAAGRGLQLLFYSVGIGQISSEVPQNLSASRPQDRQFILSSKKLLLSDSGFYLCAWSPQRNIQYFGAGTRLSVL.

The CDR3 sequence: CASRGTVYNEQFF. CDR3 DNA: TGTGCCAGCAGGGGGACAGTTTACAATGAGCAGTTCTTC. The rearrangement links TRBV6-5 to TRBJ2-1; 7 positions agree with TRBD1. The length of the CDR3 is 13 residues. Germline CDR1 reads MNHEY; CDR2 reads SVGAGI. The V and J ends lost 6 bases and 4 bases, in that order; junction bases with no gene match: 3.

CDR3 sequence: CSVVGWTGELFF. The DNA of the CDR3 is TGCAGCGTTGTAGGGTGGACCGGGGAGCTGTTTTTT. The chain joins TRBV29-1 to TRBJ2-2; unclear D gene. V gave up 4 bases and J gave up 5 bases, with 8 bases separating them. The CDR3 is 12 amino acids. Germline lookup yields CDR1 SQVTM and CDR2 ANQGSEA.

The chain uses TRBV11-2 and TRBJ2-7, with TRBD1 matching over 7 bases. This CDR3 comprises 14 residues. Germline CDR1 SGHAT, CDR2 FQNNGV. V trimming: 5 bases; J trimming: 4 bases; junction bases outside the gene matches: 8. The CDR3 bases are TGTGCCAGCAGCCCGAGACAGGGAAGGTACGAGCAGTACTTC. It encodes CASSPRQGRYEQYF.

The chain recombines TRBV5-5 with TRBJ1-1; D remains unclear. CDR3 length: 13 residues. The germline V gene has CDR1 SGHKS and CDR2 YYEKEE (reference sequence). The germline V and J ends were trimmed by 4 bases and 0 bases, with 7 bases remaining between them. The CDR3 sequence: CASSLGMNTEAFF. Written as DNA, the CDR3 is TGTGCCAGCAGCCTGGGTATGAACACTGAAGCTTTCTTT.

The V gene is TRBV7-2, the J gene TRBJ2-7, with 8 bases matching TRBD1. Trimming cost V 1 base and J 3 bases; bases outside gene matches: 5. From germline, CDR1 is SGHTA and CDR2 FQGNSA. This CDR3 region has 15 residues. This CDR3 is CASSLGGTGFYEQYF. Here the CDR3 DNA reads TGTGCCAGCAGCTTAGGCGGGACAGGATTCTACGAGCAGTACTTC. The variable domain in full, with the rest retrieved from reference TRBV7-2 and TRBJ2-7, is GAGVSQSPSNKVTEKGKDVELRCDPISGHTALYWYRQSLGQGLEFLIYFQGNSAPDKSGLPSDRFSAERTGGSVSTLTIQRTQQEDSAVYLCASSLGGTGFYEQYFGPGTRLTVT.

J is TRBJ1-4 and V is TRBV30; no clear D. The CDR3 is 14 residues long. Deletions cut 0 bases from V and 8 bases from J, with 13 bases between. In germline, CDR1 is GTSNPN, CDR2 SVGIG (reference sequence). The CDR3 is CAWSVGYIKEKLFF. CDR3 sequence (DNA): TGTGCCTGGAGTGTCGGGTATATAAAGGAAAAACTGTTTTTT. Combining the CDR3 with reference TRBV30 and TRBJ1-4 gives the whole variable domain SQTIHQWPATLVQPVGSPLSLECTVEGTSNPNLYWYRQAAGRGLQLLFYSVGIGQISSEVPQNLSASRPQDRQFILSSKKLLLSDSGFYLCAWSVGYIKEKLFFGSGTQLSVL.

The chain combines TRBV19 with TRBJ2-5, with no clear D. This CDR3 has 12 amino acids. Per germline, CDR1 LNHDA and CDR2 SQIVND (reference sequence). V was clipped by 3 bases and J by 10 bases, with 12 bases between them. CDR3 sequence reads: CASSILYGIQYF. CDR3 in DNA: TGTGCCAGTAGTATTCTATATGGGATCCAGTACTTC.

V is TRBV2 and J is TRBJ2-5; 7 bases match TRBD2. The J segment lost 4 bases and the V segment lost 7 bases, leaving 9 bases of the junction unmatched. Germline V CDR1 and CDR2: SNHLY, FYNNEI. There are 14 residues in the CDR3. This CDR3 reads CASIELSGVETQYF. Here the CDR3 DNA reads TGTGCCAGCATCGAGCTGAGCGGGGTAGAGACCCAGTACTTC.

The sample holds a few counts of this clone. The rearrangement links TRBV6-5 to TRBJ1-6, with TRBD1 matching over 7 bases. Unmatched junction bases numbered 11, after V lost 9 bases and J lost 6 bases. Germline V CDR1 and CDR2: MNHEY, SVGAGI. The CDR3 consists of 15 residues. CDR3 loop: CASAWAGGTNSPLHF. For the CDR3, the DNA is TGTGCCAGTGCCTGGGCAGGGGGAACTAATTCACCCCTCCACTTT.